This note documents a single TCR beta chain sequence. TCRdb keeps only in-frame clones here, not all; method: immunoSEQ multiplex PCR. The sample includes 84,000 or so clones, 91% seen only once; the top ten take around 16%. This record comes from a study of control samples from healthy donors and cancer patients. The sequence derives from a young man in good health. Sequencing input: blood.

The CDR3 here is CASTTLAGPNIQYF. CDR3 in DNA: TGTGCCAGCACTACTCTAGCGGGGCCAAACATTCAGTACTTC. J is TRBJ2-4 and V is TRBV6-5; 9 bases line up with TRBD2. The CDR3 extends over 14 amino acids. In germline, CDR1 is MNHEY, CDR2 SVGAGI. Trimming cost V 7 bases and J 6 bases; bases outside gene matches: 7.